The 10 T cell receptor beta chains below were found in one sample sequenced in a study of cytomegalovirus exposure and HLA in healthy donors. The table came from immunoSEQ multiplex PCR; TCRdb's copy has only in-frame clones and leaves some out. This repertoire shows more than 55,000 clones, 90% to 97% found once; its top ten account for approximately 0.9%. Sequencing was carried out using PBMCs. These receptors were taken from a man in his late teens or twenties in good health and CMV-seronegative.

V usage is TRBV30 and J usage is TRBJ1-3, with D possibly TRBD1 on 5 matching bases. Germline V gene data show CDR1 as GTSNPN and CDR2 as SVGIG (reference sequence). V lost 5 bases, J lost 4 bases, and 15 bases lay in between. The length of the CDR3 is 14 residues. The CDR3 coding sequence is TGTGCCTGGGACCCCTGGGGCACAGGAAACACCATATATTTT. Its protein product is CAWDPWGTGNTIYF.

The chain has TRBV27 and TRBJ2-1; 10 positions agree with TRBD1. The CDR3 spans 14 residues. CDR1 and CDR2 (germline): MNHEY, SMNVEV (reference sequence). J lost 6 bases, V lost 6 bases, and 5 bases had no gene match. The CDR3 DNA follows: TGTGCCAGCAGCGACAGGGGGCTAAGCAATGAGCAGTTCTTC. Residues: CASSDRGLSNEQFF.

The chain carries TRBV7-2 and TRBJ1-2; 9 bases are shared with TRBD1. Trimming cost V 5 bases and J 4 bases; bases outside gene matches: 11. This CDR3 comprises 16 residues. CDR1 is SGHTA, CDR2 FQGNSA, per germline. As DNA, the CDR3 is TGTGCCAGCAGCGCGGGACAGGGCGGATTCCTCTATGGCTACACCTTC. Its protein is CASSAGQGGFLYGYTF.

The rearrangement uses TRBV11-1 and TRBJ2-1; 9 bases line up with TRBD2. The CDR3 length is 16 residues. Germline V gene data show CDR1 as SGHAT and CDR2 as FQDESV (reference sequence). The trim removed 5 bases at V and 1 base at J, leaving 6 bases unmatched. CDR3 amino acids: CASSPGLAFSYNEQFF. The DNA of the CDR3 is TGTGCCAGCAGCCCTGGACTAGCGTTTTCCTACAATGAGCAGTTCTTC. The full variable domain, with the rest looked up from reference TRBV11-1 and TRBJ2-1, is EAEVAQSPRYKITEKSQAVAFWCDPISGHATLYWYRQILGQGPELLVQFQDESVVDDSQLPKDRFSAERLKGVDSTLKIQPAELGDSAMYLCASSPGLAFSYNEQFFGPGTRLTVL.

The rearrangement links TRBV5-1 to TRBJ2-7; D possibly corresponds to TRBD1 (5 bases). V lost 0 bases to trimming and J lost 2 bases, with 15 bases between them. Germline assignment: CDR1 SGHRS and CDR2 YFSETQ. The CDR3 length is 16 residues. The CDR3 is CASSLASMAGTYEQYF. CDR3 DNA sequence: TGCGCCAGCAGCTTGGCCAGTATGGCAGGGACCTACGAGCAGTACTTC. The whole variable domain, remainder taken from reference TRBV5-1 and TRBJ2-7, is KAGVTQTPRYLIKTRGQQVTLSCSPISGHRSVSWYQQTPGQGLQFLFEYFSETQRNKGNFPGRFSGRQFSNSRSEMNVSTLELGDSALYLCASSLASMAGTYEQYFGPGTRLTVT.

This sequence joins TRBV6-5 and TRBJ1-1, with no clear D. The germline CDR1 and CDR2 sequences are MNHEY and SVGAGI. V lost 2 bases and J lost 0, with 7 bases in between. The CDR3 covers 14 residues. CDR3 bases: TGTGCCAGCAGTTACGGCTTTCTGAACACTGAAGCTTTCTTT. This sequence encodes CASSYGFLNTEAFF.

The rearrangement joins TRBV9 to TRBJ2-1; D is undetermined. V lost 4 bases, J lost 5 bases, and 13 bases lay in between. Germline lookup yields CDR1 SGDLS and CDR2 YYNGEE. The CDR3 has 14 amino acids. Here the CDR3 reads CASSMAHTDNEQFF. Written as DNA, the CDR3 is TGTGCCAGCAGCATGGCACATACAGACAATGAGCAGTTCTTC.

The chain employs TRBV5-4 and TRBJ2-3; TRBD2 aligns across 11 bases. This CDR3 spans 15 amino acids. Germline values: CDR1 SGHNT, CDR2 YYREEE (reference sequence). V lost 6 bases to trimming and J lost 1 base; unmatched junction nucleotides: 4. For the CDR3, the DNA is TGTGCCAGCACCGGGACTAGCGGTCGCACAGATACGCAGTATTTT. It yields the protein CASTGTSGRTDTQYF.

The rearrangement joins TRBV10-3 to TRBJ2-3, with TRBD1 matching over 8 bases. The length of the CDR3 is 16 residues. The germline gives CDR1 ENHRY, CDR2 SYGVKD. The V and J ends lost 3 bases and 0 bases, in that order; junction bases with no gene match: 5. CDR3 amino acids: CAISERQGTSTDTQYF. The CDR3 coding sequence is TGTGCCATCAGTGAAAGACAGGGGACTAGCACAGATACGCAGTATTTT.

V usage is TRBV19 and J usage is TRBJ2-4; perhaps TRBD2 as D (5 bases). The ends were cut back, 5 bases at V and 0 bases at J, with 20 bases in the middle. The CDR3 runs 18 residues. CDR1 is LNHDA and CDR2 is SQIVND in the germline V gene (reference sequence). This chain's CDR3 is CASSVHRRGLGAKNIQYF. DNA of the CDR3: TGTGCCAGTAGTGTACACCGCAGAGGGCTCGGAGCCAAAAACATTCAGTACTTC.